The 32 T cell receptor beta chains below come from one sample, sequenced in a study of radiotherapy plus CTLA-4 blockade in lung cancer. Data came from immunoSEQ multiplex PCR; TCRdb stores just in-frame clones and leaves some out. The table shows 85,000 to 90,000 clones, with roughly 86% occurring only once. The starting material was peripheral blood, obtained from a patient treated with radiotherapy plus ipilimumab. Source of these receptors: a human donor with non-small cell lung cancer that progressed on radiotherapy plus ipilimumab.

In its sample, this clone was seen a few times. V gene TRBV5-1 combines with J gene TRBJ1-2; the D gene is possibly TRBD1 (6 bases). Trimming took 2 bases from V and 3 from J, leaving 8 bases between them. The CDR3 is 13 residues long. CDR1 is SGHRS and CDR2 is YFSETQ in the germline V gene. CDR3 residues: CASSLSGDYGYTF. CDR3 DNA sequence: TGCGCCAGCAGCTTATCAGGGGACTATGGCTACACCTTC.

The J gene is TRBJ2-7, the V gene TRBV7-6; 11 bases fit TRBD1. CDR3 length equals 18 residues. Losses at the gene ends were 1 base for V and 4 bases for J; bases not matched to a gene: 12. CDR1 and CDR2 from the germline V gene are SGHVS and FNYEAQ. CDR3 bases: TGTGCCAGCAGCTTAGTTTCGACTGCCGGGACAGGGGGATACGAGCAGTACTTC. This sequence encodes CASSLVSTAGTGGYEQYF.

Remarks on this clone: At one end the junction does not follow the germline gene, possibly because of a read error. The chain employs TRBV7-7 and TRBJ1-3; D possibly corresponds to TRBD1 (6 bases). CDR1 and CDR2 (germline): SSHAT, FNYEAQ (reference sequence). The CDR3 has 18 amino acids. The CDR3 protein is CASSLAVAGASSGNTIYF. In nucleotides, the CDR3 is TGTGCTAGCAGCTTAGCAGTTGCAGGGGCCAGCTCTGGAAACACCATATATTTT.

V usage is TRBV5-1 and J usage is TRBJ2-7; 9 positions agree with TRBD2. After removal of 0 bases from V and 2 bases from J, the junction contained 15 bases not matched to a gene. The V gene's germline CDR1 is SGHRS and CDR2 YFSETQ. This CDR3 has 19 residues. CDR3: CASSLASDMSGRIPYEQYF. The CDR3 nucleotides read TGCGCCAGCAGCTTGGCTTCCGATATGAGCGGGAGGATTCCCTACGAGCAGTACTTC.

This chain links TRBV7-2 with TRBJ2-1, with D maybe TRBD2 (6 bases). CDR3 length equals 15 residues. V lost 4 bases and J lost 1, with 11 bases in between. Germline-derived CDR1 and CDR2 are SGHTA and FQGNSA. Here the CDR3 reads CASSYWGGSYNEQFF. In nucleotides, the CDR3 is TGTGCCAGCAGCTACTGGGGAGGTTCCTACAATGAGCAGTTCTTC. Complete variable domain (other parts from reference TRBV7-2 and TRBJ2-1): GAGVSQSPSNKVTEKGKDVELRCDPISGHTALYWYRQSLGQGLEFLIYFQGNSAPDKSGLPSDRFSAERTGGSVSTLTIQRTQQEDSAVYLCASSYWGGSYNEQFFGPGTRLTVL.

The genes are TRBV18 and TRBJ1-3, with no clear D. V shed 4 bases and J shed 0 bases, with 10 bases lying between them. Germline V gene lookup returns CDR1 KGHSH and CDR2 LQKENI. CDR3 length: 15 amino acids. In DNA, the CDR3 is TGTGCCAGCTCACTGGAAAACTTCTCTGGAAACACCATATATTTT. Translated: CASSLENFSGNTIYF.

CDR3 loop: CASRRQGASNQPQHF. DNA for the CDR3: TGTGCCAGCAGACGACAGGGGGCTAGCAATCAGCCCCAGCATTTT. V gene TRBV5-6 combines with J gene TRBJ1-5; 10 bases align to TRBD1. Germline trimming cut 5 bases from V and 0 bases from J; bases unmatched to any gene: 2. CDR3 length: 15 amino acids. The germline gives CDR1 SGHDT, CDR2 YYEEEE.

The chain recombines TRBV19 with TRBJ2-3; TRBD1 matches at 7 bases. Germline loops: CDR1 LNHDA, CDR2 SQIVND (reference sequence). V lost 3 bases, J lost 6 bases, and 12 bases stayed unmatched. CDR3 length equals 16 residues. DNA of the CDR3: TGTGCCAGTAGTATCGACGCATCAGGGGGTCGGGATACGCAGTATTTT. Its translation: CASSIDASGGRDTQYF.

This clone came up a few times. V and J are TRBV10-3 and TRBJ1-1; no firm D call. Trimming took off 6 bases at V and 4 bases at J, with 12 bases between the two ends. Germline loops: CDR1 ENHRY, CDR2 SYGVKD. The CDR3 length is 13 residues. The CDR3 region is CAIRNSSVTEAFF. Written as DNA, the CDR3 is TGTGCCATCAGGAATAGCTCTGTCACTGAAGCTTTCTTT.

The chain recombines TRBV29-1 with TRBJ1-1; D uncertain. This CDR3 has 14 amino acids. Trimming pared 7 bases from V and 0 bases from J, leaving 15 bases between. Germline CDR1 SQVTM, CDR2 ANQGSEA. CDR3 loop: CSGTSGSMNTEAFF. The DNA of the CDR3 is TGCAGCGGAACCAGTGGCTCCATGAACACTGAAGCTTTCTTT.

CDR3 nucleotide sequence: TGTGCCAGCAGCTTAGTGGCGGGGAGCTCTGGAAACACCATATATTTT. Its protein is CASSLVAGSSGNTIYF. V usage is TRBV7-2 and J usage is TRBJ1-3; D uncertain. V was cut by 1 base and J by 0 bases, with 10 bases left in between. The CDR3 has 16 residues. The germline gives CDR1 SGHTA, CDR2 FQGNSA.

This chain links TRBV18 with TRBJ1-2; the D is unclear. Trimming cost V 0 bases and J 4 bases, with 12 bases left between them. The germline V gene has CDR1 KGHSH and CDR2 LQKENI. The CDR3 sequence is 15 residues long. The CDR3 spells CASSPPAARGYGYTF. CDR3 DNA sequence: TGTGCCAGCTCACCACCGGCAGCCCGGGGCTATGGCTACACCTTC.

The chain joins TRBV7-8 to TRBJ1-6; the D is unclear. Germline V gives CDR1 SGHVS, CDR2 FQNEAQ. V gave up 5 bases and J gave up 1 base, with 12 bases separating them. The CDR3 covers 16 residues. For the CDR3, the DNA is TGTGCCAGCAGCCTATCGGAAAGGTCCTATAATTCACCCCTCCACTTT. It codes for CASSLSERSYNSPLHF.

The V gene is TRBV5-1, the J gene TRBJ2-5; D is unclear. CDR1 is SGHRS, CDR2 YFSETQ, per germline. The CDR3 runs 11 residues. The V end lost 5 bases, the J end lost 2 bases, and 4 bases lay between the germline ends. The CDR3 is CASREQETQYF. The DNA of the CDR3 is TGCGCCAGCAGGGAGCAAGAGACCCAGTACTTC.

In its sample, this clone was seen once. The chain uses TRBV5-5 and TRBJ1-5, with 11 positions matching TRBD1. This CDR3 spans 16 amino acids. CDR1 is SGHKS, CDR2 YYEKEE, per germline (reference sequence). With V trimmed by 5 bases and J by 6 bases, 10 bases remained unmatched. For the CDR3, the DNA is TGTGCCAGCAGAAGGGACGGGACAGGGGGGAGTCAGCCCCAGCATTTT. Translated: CASRRDGTGGSQPQHF.

The V gene is TRBV19, the J gene TRBJ1-1, with D maybe TRBD1 (6 bases). Germline V gene lookup returns CDR1 LNHDA and CDR2 SQIVND (reference sequence). This CDR3 region has 13 residues. Trimming cost V 4 bases and J 5 bases, with 11 bases left between them. The CDR3 reads CASSKLGATEAFF. The CDR3, as DNA: TGTGCCAGTAGTAAGTTGGGGGCAACTGAAGCTTTCTTT. Combining the CDR3 with reference TRBV19 and TRBJ1-1 gives the whole variable domain DGGITQSPKYLFRKEGQNVTLSCEQNLNHDAMYWYRQDPGQGLRLIYYSQIVNDFQKGDIAEGYSVSREKKESFPLTVTSAQKNPTAFYLCASSKLGATEAFFGQGTRLTVV.

This clone was counted a few times. The V gene is TRBV6-5, the J gene TRBJ1-2, with D possibly matching TRBD1 (6 bases). This CDR3 is 14 amino acids long. Germline V gives CDR1 MNHEY, CDR2 SVGAGI. Trimming shortened V by 6 bases and J by 7 bases, and 18 bases separated the two germline ends. The CDR3 spells CASRTGGRTGGYTF. The CDR3, as DNA: TGTGCCAGCAGAACCGGGGGGCGAACGGGTGGCTACACCTTC.

V usage is TRBV10-2 and J usage is TRBJ1-4; 8 bases are a match to TRBD1. This CDR3 is 13 amino acids long. Per the germline V gene, CDR1 is WSHSY and CDR2 is SAAADI. V was pared by 8 bases and J by 8 bases, with 7 bases of the junction left unmatched. CDR3 DNA sequence: TGCGCCAGCGCCAGGGGGCTAGGGGAAAAACTGTTTTTT. The encoded protein is CASARGLGEKLFF.

This chain uses TRBV4-2 with TRBJ1-5, with a weak D call TRBD1 (6 bases). Germline V CDR1 and CDR2: LGHNA, YNFKEQ. V was trimmed by 1 base and J by 0 bases, leaving 16 bases between them. CDR3 length: 18 residues. The CDR3 loop reads CASSQGRGGENSNQPQHF. The CDR3 coding sequence is TGTGCCAGCAGCCAAGGCCGGGGGGGCGAAAATAGCAATCAGCCCCAGCATTTT.

This clone showed up just once. The genes are TRBV5-1 and TRBJ1-2; 12 bases line up with TRBD1. V lost 4 bases and J lost 5; bases outside the gene matches: 3. The CDR3 has 14 amino acids. Germline V CDR1 and CDR2: SGHRS, YFSETQ. CDR3 amino acids: CASSGDRGPYGYTF. CDR3 sequence (DNA): TGCGCCAGCAGCGGGGACAGGGGGCCTTATGGCTACACCTTC.

The chain recombines TRBV5-6 with TRBJ2-1; TRBD2 matches at 12 bases. Trimming removed 1 base from V and 10 bases from J; junction bases left unmatched: 9. Germline loops: CDR1 SGHDT, CDR2 YYEEEE. The CDR3 is 16 amino acids. CDR3 sequence (DNA): TGTGCCAGCAGCTTGAGACTAGCGGGAGTTTCAAGGGAGCAGTTCTTC. As protein: CASSLRLAGVSREQFF.

The rearrangement links TRBV5-1 to TRBJ2-1; 7 nucleotides agree with TRBD1. This CDR3 contains 14 residues. The junction had 0 bases not matched to a gene; V was cut back by 0 bases and J by 3 bases. CDR1 and CDR2 from the germline V gene are SGHRS and YFSETQ. CDR3 nucleotides: TGCGCCAGCAGCTTGGGGGACAGCTACAATGAGCAGTTCTTC. Protein: CASSLGDSYNEQFF. Based on the CDR3 plus reference TRBV5-1 and TRBJ2-1, the full variable domain is KAGVTQTPRYLIKTRGQQVTLSCSPISGHRSVSWYQQTPGQGLQFLFEYFSETQRNKGNFPGRFSGRQFSNSRSEMNVSTLELGDSALYLCASSLGDSYNEQFFGPGTRLTVL.

In its sample, this clone was seen once. V gene TRBV27 combines with J gene TRBJ2-5, with D tentatively TRBD1 (6 bases). CDR1 and CDR2 from the germline V gene are MNHEY and SMNVEV (reference sequence). The CDR3 runs 16 residues. Trimming took 6 bases from V and 4 from J, leaving 21 bases between them. The CDR3 here is CASRGRSRGLGETQYF. In DNA form, the CDR3 reads TGTGCCAGCAGGGGAAGGTCGAGGGGGTTAGGAGAGACCCAGTACTTC.

The chain uses TRBV2 and TRBJ2-5; no clear D. Germline V gives CDR1 SNHLY, CDR2 FYNNEI. V dropped 9 bases and J dropped 2 bases, with 4 bases sitting between them. This CDR3 has 10 residues. The CDR3 DNA reads TGTGCCAGTCGTCAAGAGACCCAGTACTTC. Translating it yields CASRQETQYF.

The rearrangement uses TRBV7-6 and TRBJ2-1; 8 nucleotides agree with TRBD2. Germline CDR1 reads SGHVS; CDR2 reads FNYEAQ. The CDR3 sequence is 15 residues long. With 3 bases clipped from V and 7 bases from J, the junction kept 8 bases outside the gene matches. The CDR3 nucleotides are TGTGCCAGCAGCTTGTCGCGGGGGGTGAATAATGAGCAGTTCTTC. Translation gives CASSLSRGVNNEQFF.

The chain joins TRBV9 to TRBJ1-3; D gene unclear. Per the germline V gene, CDR1 is SGDLS and CDR2 is YYNGEE. V dropped 10 bases and J dropped 4 bases, with 18 bases sitting between them. There are 14 residues in the CDR3. The chain's CDR3 is CASSYRSAGNTIYF. The CDR3 DNA sequence: TGTGCCTCTTCATACCGGAGCGCCGGAAACACCATATATTTT.

The J gene is TRBJ2-7, the V gene TRBV7-8, with 11 bases fitting TRBD2. Germline CDR1 reads SGHVS; CDR2 reads FQNEAQ. The CDR3 totals 15 residues. Trimming at V came to 5 bases and at J to 3 bases, leaving 6 bases not matched to a gene. CDR3 in amino acids: CASSPTLAGDYEQYF. CDR3 nucleotide sequence: TGTGCCAGCAGCCCCACACTAGCGGGAGACTACGAGCAGTACTTC.

The chain links TRBV5-1 to TRBJ1-2; no clear D gene. Germline values: CDR1 SGHRS, CDR2 YFSETQ. CDR3 length: 13 residues. V was cut by 2 bases and J by 6 bases, with 11 bases left in between. The CDR3 loop reads CASSLRVRDGYTF. The CDR3 DNA reads as TGCGCCAGCAGCTTACGGGTGAGAGATGGCTACACCTTC.

The sample holds one count of this clone. J is TRBJ2-2 and V is TRBV9, with a tentative D call TRBD1 (6 bases). The germline V gene has CDR1 SGDLS and CDR2 YYNGEE. The CDR3 is made up of 13 amino acids. The V gene lost 0 bases and the J gene lost 7 bases, with 7 bases spanning the gap. The CDR3 DNA is TGTGCCAGCAGCGTAGAGGGGGTCGGGGAGCTGTTTTTT. This translates into CASSVEGVGELFF.

The chain employs TRBV19 and TRBJ1-4; TRBD1 is a possible D gene (5 bases). V shed 7 bases and J shed 5 bases, with 17 bases lying between them. The CDR3 covers 15 residues. Germline assignment: CDR1 LNHDA and CDR2 SQIVND (reference sequence). The CDR3 DNA is TGTGCCAGTAACCTGGGGGGGACGGCAAATGAAAAACTGTTTTTT. Translated: CASNLGGTANEKLFF.

The gene calls are TRBV13 and TRBJ2-1; D may be TRBD1 (5 bases). The germline CDR1 and CDR2 sequences are PRHDT and FYEKMQ (reference sequence). V lost 6 bases to trimming and J lost 1 base, with 10 bases between them. The CDR3 is 14 residues long. This chain's CDR3 is CASRIQGSYNEQFF. CDR3 in DNA: TGTGCCAGCAGGATTCAGGGTTCCTACAATGAGCAGTTCTTC.

The rearrangement links TRBV5-1 to TRBJ2-2; the D gene is possibly TRBD1 (6 bases). Trimming shortened V by 5 bases and J by 0 bases, and 8 bases separated the two germline ends. The CDR3 is made up of 14 amino acids. Germline-derived CDR1 and CDR2 are SGHRS and YFSETQ. The CDR3 DNA reads as TGCGCCAGCAGAGAGGGGGCGAACACCGGGGAGCTGTTTTTT. It translates to CASREGANTGELFF.